This T cell receptor beta chain was recovered during a study of TIL therapy for anti-PD-1-resistant metastatic lung cancer. Across the study: Median tumor PD-L1 proportion score was approximately 5.7%. Median tumor mutation burden was about 1.5 mutations per megabase. General observations from the study: Treatment-naive, never-smoker and oncogene-addicted patients were overrepresented in this highly selected cohort.

Time point defined: pre-treatment sample, taken before nivolumab and TIL therapy. Details on this clone: Its antigen is unknown.

This was the immunoSEQ v3 assay. Each library reached some 2 million read pairs, or 5-6 million at deep level. The table came from immunoSEQ multiplex PCR; TCRdb's copy has only in-frame clones and leaves some out. The sample gives 55,000 to 70,000 clones, around 86% of which show up once; just over 2.5% is in the top ten. The germline V gene has CDR1 MNHEY and CDR2 SVGAGI. V gave up 6 bases and J gave up 4 bases, with 12 bases separating them. This CDR3 spans 13 amino acids. The receptor was derived from a person between 30 and 80 years old with non-small cell lung cancer. The chain uses TRBV6-5 and TRBJ2-5; tentatively, D is TRBD1 (5 bases). The sample in question was blood, obtained at baseline. The CDR3 nucleotides read TGTGCCAGCAGCCTCAGGGTCCCAGAGACCCAGTACTTC. As protein: CASSLRVPETQYF.